This is a list of T cell receptor beta chains from one sample in a study of blood T cell repertoires in COVID-19. Some clones are missing from TCRdb's copy, which holds only in-frame ones; the method was immunoSEQ multiplex PCR. The table records roughly 180,000 clones, approximately 86% of them present only once. The material sequenced was peripheral blood. Receptors originate from a man aged 18-30 years with acute or convalescent COVID-19. Both conserved end residues are trimmed from each CDR3. Fields, in order: V gene, J gene, CDR3 protein.

v_call: TRBV15; j_call: TRBJ1-5; cdr3_aa: ATSRYREHSNQPQH
v_call: TRBV28; j_call: TRBJ1-3; cdr3_aa: ASSFLSSGNTIY
v_call: TRBV12-3/TRBV12-4; j_call: TRBJ1-1; cdr3_aa: ASTTGKEAF
v_call: TRBV27; j_call: TRBJ1-4; cdr3_aa: ASSVRTTRGTNEKLF
v_call: TRBV28; j_call: TRBJ1-2; cdr3_aa: ASSPYPGTGGYGYT
v_call: TRBV3-1/TRBV3-2; j_call: TRBJ1-6; cdr3_aa: ASSQASVYNSPLH
v_call: TRBV7-8; j_call: TRBJ1-2; cdr3_aa: ASSLAGARPNYGYT
v_call: TRBV19; j_call: TRBJ1-1; cdr3_aa: ASSTQGRVTEAF
v_call: TRBV18; j_call: TRBJ2-2; cdr3_aa: ASSPGTGGVTGELF
v_call: TRBV9; j_call: TRBJ1-6; cdr3_aa: ASSVDQGANSPLH